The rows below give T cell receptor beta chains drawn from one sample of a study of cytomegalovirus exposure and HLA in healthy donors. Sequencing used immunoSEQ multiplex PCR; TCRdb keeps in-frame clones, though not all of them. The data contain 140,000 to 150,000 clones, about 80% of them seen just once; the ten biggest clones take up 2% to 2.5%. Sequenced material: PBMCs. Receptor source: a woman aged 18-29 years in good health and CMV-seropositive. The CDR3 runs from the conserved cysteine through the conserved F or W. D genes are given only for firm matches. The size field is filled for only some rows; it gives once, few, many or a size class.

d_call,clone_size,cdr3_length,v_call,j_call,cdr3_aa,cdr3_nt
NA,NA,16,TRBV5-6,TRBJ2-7,CASSLPGGAEFHEQYF,TGTGCCAGCAGCCTACCCGGGGGTGCAGAATTCCACGAGCAGTACTTC
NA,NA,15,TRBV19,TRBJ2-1,CASRPDRSSYNEQFF,TGTGCCAGTAGGCCAGACAGAAGCTCCTACAATGAGCAGTTCTTC
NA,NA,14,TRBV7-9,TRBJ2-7,CASSFVVNSYEQYF,TGTGCCAGCAGCTTTGTGGTCAATAGCTACGAGCAGTACTTC
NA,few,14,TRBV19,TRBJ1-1,CASSLDRWSTEAFF,TGTGCCAGTAGTTTGGACAGATGGAGCACTGAAGCTTTCTTT
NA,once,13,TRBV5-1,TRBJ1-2,CASSLQGTNGYTF,TGCGCCAGCAGCTTGCAGGGCACAAATGGCTACACCTTC
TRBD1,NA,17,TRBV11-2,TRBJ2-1,CASSPGGRTGEASEQFF,TGTGCCAGCAGTCCCGGGGGGCGGACAGGGGAAGCAAGTGAGCAGTTCTTC
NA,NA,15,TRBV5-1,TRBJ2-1,CASSLEGGGRFEQFF,TGCGCCAGCAGCTTGGAAGGCGGGGGCCGCTTTGAGCAGTTCTTC
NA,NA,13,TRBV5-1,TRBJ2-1,CASNPQGYNEQFF,TGCGCCAGTAACCCCCAGGGGTACAATGAGCAGTTCTTC
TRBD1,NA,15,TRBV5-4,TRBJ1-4,CASSFKIGTEEKLFF,TGTGCCAGCAGCTTTAAAATCGGGACAGAAGAAAAACTGTTTTTT
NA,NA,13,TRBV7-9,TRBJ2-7,CASRGDTSYEQYF,TGTGCCAGCAGAGGGGACACCTCCTACGAGCAGTACTTC
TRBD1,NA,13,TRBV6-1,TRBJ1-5,CASRGQSNQPQHF,TGTGCCAGCAGGGGACAGTCCAATCAGCCCCAGCATTTT
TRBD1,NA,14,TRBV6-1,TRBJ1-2,CASSGPGQGRGYTF,TGTGCCAGCAGTGGACCGGGACAGGGGCGTGGCTACACCTTC
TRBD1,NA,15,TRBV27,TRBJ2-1,CASSFGQGAYNEQFF,TGTGCCAGCAGTTTCGGACAGGGGGCATACAATGAGCAGTTCTTC
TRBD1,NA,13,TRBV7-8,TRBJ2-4,CASSPQGLGIQYF,TGTGCCAGCAGCCCACAGGGGCTCGGCATTCAGTACTTC
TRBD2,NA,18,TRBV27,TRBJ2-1,CASSLTPTSGGAGNEQFF,TGTGCCAGCAGTTTAACCCCAACTAGCGGGGGGGCCGGGAATGAGCAGTTCTTC
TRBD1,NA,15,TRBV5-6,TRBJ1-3,CASSLGRTGRNTIYF,TGTGCCAGCAGCTTGGGGCGGACAGGAAGAAACACCATATATTTT
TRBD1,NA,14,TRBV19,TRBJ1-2,CASSTSQGAFGYTF,TGTGCCAGTAGTACGTCACAGGGGGCGTTCGGCTACACCTTC
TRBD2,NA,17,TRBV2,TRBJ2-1,CASSVSPSGGVYNEQFF,TGTGCCAGCAGCGTCTCGCCTAGCGGGGGGGTTTACAATGAGCAGTTCTTC
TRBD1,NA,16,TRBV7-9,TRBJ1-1,CSSSQTPGQGATEAFF,TGTTCCAGCAGCCAGACGCCGGGACAGGGGGCGACTGAAGCTTTCTTT
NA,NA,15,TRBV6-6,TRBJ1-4,CASSKLTGHNEKLFF,TGTGCCAGCAGTAAACTGACAGGACATAATGAAAAACTGTTTTTT
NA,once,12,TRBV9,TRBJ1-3,CASSAEANTIYF,TGTGCCAGCAGCGCAGAGGCAAACACCATATATTTT
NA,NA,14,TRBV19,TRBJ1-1,CASSPQGMNTEAFF,TGTGCCAGTAGTCCCCAGGGGATGAACACTGAAGCTTTCTTT
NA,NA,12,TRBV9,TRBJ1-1,CASSPPGTEAFF,TGTGCCAGCAGCCCCCCCGGCACTGAAGCTTTCTTT
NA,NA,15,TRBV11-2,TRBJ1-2,CASSPLRALNYGYTF,TGTGCCAGCAGCCCCCTCCGTGCACTCAACTATGGCTACACCTTC
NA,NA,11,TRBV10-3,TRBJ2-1,CAISGLTEQFF,TGTGCCATCAGTGGGTTGACAGAGCAGTTCTTC
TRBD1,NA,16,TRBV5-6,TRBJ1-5,CASSQDRGVLNQPQHF,TGTGCCAGCAGCCAGGACAGGGGCGTACTCAATCAGCCCCAGCATTTT
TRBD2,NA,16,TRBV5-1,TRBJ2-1,CASSLGWTSGYNEQFF,TGCGCCAGCAGCCTCGGATGGACTAGCGGGTACAATGAGCAGTTCTTC
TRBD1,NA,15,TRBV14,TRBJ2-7,CASSQDGTGVHEQYF,TGTGCCAGCAGCCAAGACGGGACAGGGGTCCACGAGCAGTACTTC
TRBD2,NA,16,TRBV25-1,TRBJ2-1,CASSEYRGGIYNEQFF,TGTGCCAGCAGTGAATATCGGGGGGGCATCTACAATGAGCAGTTCTTC
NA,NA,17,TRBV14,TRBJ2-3,CASSQDTRRRGTDTQYF,TGTGCCAGCAGCCAAGACACACGGCGGAGGGGCACAGATACGCAGTATTTT
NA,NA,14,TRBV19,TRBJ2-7,CASSNLDSSYEQYF,TGTGCCAGTAGCAATTTGGACAGCTCCTACGAGCAGTACTTC
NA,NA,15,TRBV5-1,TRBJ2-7,CASSSGSPSSNEQYF,TGCGCCAGCAGTTCGGGGAGCCCCTCCTCCAACGAGCAGTACTTC
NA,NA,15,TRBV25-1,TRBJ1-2,CASRTDSDANYGYTF,TGTGCCAGCAGGACAGACAGCGACGCTAACTATGGCTACACCTTC
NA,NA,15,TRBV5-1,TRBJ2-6,CASSLAGPGANVLTF,TGCGCCAGCAGCTTGGCAGGCCCTGGGGCCAACGTCCTGACTTTC
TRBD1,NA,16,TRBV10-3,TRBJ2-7,CAISDPTQGAGYEQYF,TGTGCCATCAGTGATCCCACACAGGGGGCGGGCTACGAGCAGTACTTC
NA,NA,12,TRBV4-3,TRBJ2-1,CASSHPNNEQFF,TGCGCCAGCAGCCATCCCAACAATGAGCAGTTCTTC
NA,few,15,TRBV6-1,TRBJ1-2,CASTSEGEGGYGYTF,TGTGCCAGCACCTCCGAGGGGGAGGGAGGATATGGCTACACCTTC
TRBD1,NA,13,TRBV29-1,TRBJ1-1,CSGQGARGTEAFF,TGCAGCGGGCAGGGGGCGCGTGGAACTGAAGCTTTCTTT
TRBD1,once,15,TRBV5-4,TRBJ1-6,CASSPQTGNNSPLHF,TGTGCCAGCAGCCCGCAGACAGGGAATAATTCACCCCTCCACTTT
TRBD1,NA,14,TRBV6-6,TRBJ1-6,CASSLGGDNSPLHF,TGTGCCAGCAGTCTAGGGGGCGATAATTCACCCCTCCACTTT
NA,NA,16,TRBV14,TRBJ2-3,CASSQGSGPGTDTQYF,TGTGCCAGCAGCCAAGGTTCGGGCCCAGGGACAGATACGCAGTATTTT
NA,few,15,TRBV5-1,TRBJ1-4,CASSPRGGADEKLFF,TGCGCCAGCAGCCCCCGCGGGGGGGCGGATGAAAAACTGTTTTTT
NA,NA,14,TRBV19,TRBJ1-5,CASSTRVYNQPQHF,TGTGCCAGTAGTACCCGGGTCTACAATCAGCCCCAGCATTTT
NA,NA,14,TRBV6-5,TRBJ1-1,CASSQGGGWTEAFF,TGTGCCAGCAGCCAGGGCGGGGGTTGGACTGAAGCTTTCTTT
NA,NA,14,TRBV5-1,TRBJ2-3,CASGPGLVTDTQYF,TGCGCCAGCGGGCCGGGACTGGTCACAGATACGCAGTATTTT
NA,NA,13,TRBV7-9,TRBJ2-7,CASSLRTAYEQYF,TGTGCCAGCAGCTTAAGGACAGCTTACGAGCAGTACTTC
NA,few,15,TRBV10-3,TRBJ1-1,CAISESSGPATEAFF,TGTGCCATCAGTGAGTCCTCAGGGCCCGCCACTGAAGCTTTCTTT
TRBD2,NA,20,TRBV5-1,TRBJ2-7,CASLIGADRDLLAGAYEQYF,TGCGCCAGCCTCATCGGGGCGGACAGGGACCTACTAGCGGGGGCCTACGAGCAGTACTTC